The following is a T cell receptor beta chain sequence with its context. The data originate from a study of blood T cell repertoires in COVID-19. Study at large: Both acute and convalescent COVID-19 samples were obtained from the United States, Italy and Spain.

The repertoire was sequenced with immunoSEQ multiplex PCR; TCRdb's copy has only in-frame clones and lacks some. This sample carries approximately 150,000 clones, about four fifths of them seen once, and the ten largest clones take approximately 12%. This CDR3 has 20 residues. V shed 4 bases and J 0 bases; nucleotides not matched to a gene: 12. CDR1 and CDR2 (germline): LNHDA, SQIVND (reference sequence). The rearrangement links TRBV19 to TRBJ2-1; 13 bases align to TRBD2. This TCR was recovered from a man aged 70-80 years who had recovered from COVID-19. Sequencing used peripheral blood. The CDR3 DNA sequence: TGTGCCAGTAGTACTCCGGGACTAGCGGGATCCTCTAGCTCCTACAATGAGCAGTTCTTC. This codes for CASSTPGLAGSSSSYNEQFF.